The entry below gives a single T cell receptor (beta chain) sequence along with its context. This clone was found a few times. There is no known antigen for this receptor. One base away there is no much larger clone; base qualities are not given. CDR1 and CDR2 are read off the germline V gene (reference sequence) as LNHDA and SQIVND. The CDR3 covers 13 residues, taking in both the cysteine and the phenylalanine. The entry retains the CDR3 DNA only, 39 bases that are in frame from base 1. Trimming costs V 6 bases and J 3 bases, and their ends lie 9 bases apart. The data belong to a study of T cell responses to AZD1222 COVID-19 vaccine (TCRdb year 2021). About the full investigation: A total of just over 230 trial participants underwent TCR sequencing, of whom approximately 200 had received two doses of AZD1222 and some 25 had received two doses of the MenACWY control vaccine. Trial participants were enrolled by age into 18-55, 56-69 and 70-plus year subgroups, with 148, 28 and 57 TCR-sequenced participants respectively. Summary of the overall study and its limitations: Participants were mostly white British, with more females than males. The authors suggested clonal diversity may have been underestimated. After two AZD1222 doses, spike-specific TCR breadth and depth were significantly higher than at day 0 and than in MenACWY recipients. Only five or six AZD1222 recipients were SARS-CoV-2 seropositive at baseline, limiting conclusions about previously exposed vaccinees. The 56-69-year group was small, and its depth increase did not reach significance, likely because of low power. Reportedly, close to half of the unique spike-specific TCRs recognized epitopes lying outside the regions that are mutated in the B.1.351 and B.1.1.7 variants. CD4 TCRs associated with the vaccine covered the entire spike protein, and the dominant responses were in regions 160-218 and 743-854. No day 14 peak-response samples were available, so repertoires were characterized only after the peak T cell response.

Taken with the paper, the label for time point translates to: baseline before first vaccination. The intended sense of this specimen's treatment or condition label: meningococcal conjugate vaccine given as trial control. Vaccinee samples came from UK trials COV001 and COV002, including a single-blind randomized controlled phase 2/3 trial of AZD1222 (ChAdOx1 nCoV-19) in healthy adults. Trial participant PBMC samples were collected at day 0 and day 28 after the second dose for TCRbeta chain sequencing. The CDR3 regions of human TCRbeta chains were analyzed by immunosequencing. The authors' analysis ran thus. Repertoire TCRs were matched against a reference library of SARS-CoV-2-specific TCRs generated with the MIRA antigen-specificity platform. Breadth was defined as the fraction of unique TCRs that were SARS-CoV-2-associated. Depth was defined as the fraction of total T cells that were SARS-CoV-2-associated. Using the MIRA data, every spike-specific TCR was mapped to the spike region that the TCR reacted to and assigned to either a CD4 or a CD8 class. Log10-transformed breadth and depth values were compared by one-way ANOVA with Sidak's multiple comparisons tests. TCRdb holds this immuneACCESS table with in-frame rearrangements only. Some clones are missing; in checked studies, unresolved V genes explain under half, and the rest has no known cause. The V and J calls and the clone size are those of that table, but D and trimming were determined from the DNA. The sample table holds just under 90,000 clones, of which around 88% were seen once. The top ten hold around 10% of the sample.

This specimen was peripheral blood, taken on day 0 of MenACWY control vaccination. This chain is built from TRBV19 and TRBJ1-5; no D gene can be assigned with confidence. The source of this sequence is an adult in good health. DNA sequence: TGTGCCAGTAGGGACCCGGCCAATCAGCCCCAGCATTTT. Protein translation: CASRDPANQPQHF.